The 3 T cell receptor beta chains listed next were all sequenced from one sample in a study of blood T cell repertoires in COVID-19 (dated by TCRdb to the early 2020s). Libraries were prepared through the immunoSEQ multiplex PCR assay. This is the immuneACCESS table as TCRdb keeps it, with only in-frame sequences that have V and J called. A part of the clones is gone; compared with another copy, unresolved V genes explain less than half, and the rest is unexplained. Counted in this sample were some 180,000 clones; about four fifths of them appeared once. The top ten hold around 5.9% of the sample. Specimen: peripheral blood. Every receptor here comes from a middle-aged woman with COVID-19, enrolled during active disease.

This chain uses TRBV4-3 with TRBJ1-2; a weak D match, TRBD1 (5 bases). The CDR3 has 14 residues. The V and J ends lost 1 base and 4 bases respectively, with 10 bases between them. From germline, CDR1 is LGHNA and CDR2 YSLEER. The CDR3 DNA follows: TGCGCCAGCAGCCAAGGGGGGGGTGTCTATGGCTACACCTTC. Encoded protein: CASSQGGGVYGYTF.

The chain has TRBV5-4 and TRBJ1-2; 7 bases line up with TRBD1. The CDR3 is 14 amino acids. Trimming removed 4 bases from V and 10 bases from J; junction bases left unmatched: 13. In germline, CDR1 is SGHNT, CDR2 YYREEE (reference sequence). Written as DNA, the CDR3 is TGTGCCAGCAGCCGAGAAAACCGGGACAGTCACTACACCTTC. Its translation is CASSRENRDSHYTF.

The chain combines TRBV6-5 with TRBJ1-2; D possibly corresponds to TRBD1 (5 bases). V was trimmed by 6 bases and J by 9 bases, leaving 23 bases between them. This CDR3 has 15 residues. The germline V gene has CDR1 MNHEY and CDR2 SVGAGI. Here the CDR3 DNA reads TGTGCCAGCAGCCAAGCAAACGGGGGTGGTAGTCGCTACACCTTC. The encoded protein is CASSQANGGGSRYTF.